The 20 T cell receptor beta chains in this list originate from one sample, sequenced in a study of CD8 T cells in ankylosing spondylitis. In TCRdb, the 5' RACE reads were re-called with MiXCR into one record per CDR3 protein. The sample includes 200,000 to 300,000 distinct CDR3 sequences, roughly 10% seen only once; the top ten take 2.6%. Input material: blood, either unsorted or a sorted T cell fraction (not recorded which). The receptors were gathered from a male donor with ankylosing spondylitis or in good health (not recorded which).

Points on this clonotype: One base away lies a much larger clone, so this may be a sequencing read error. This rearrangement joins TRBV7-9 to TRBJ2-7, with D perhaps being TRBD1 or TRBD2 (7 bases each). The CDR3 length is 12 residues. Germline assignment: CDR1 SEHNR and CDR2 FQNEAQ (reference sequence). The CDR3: CATSGTVNEQCF. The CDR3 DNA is TGTGCCACCAGCGGGACAGTGAACGAGCAGTGCTTC.

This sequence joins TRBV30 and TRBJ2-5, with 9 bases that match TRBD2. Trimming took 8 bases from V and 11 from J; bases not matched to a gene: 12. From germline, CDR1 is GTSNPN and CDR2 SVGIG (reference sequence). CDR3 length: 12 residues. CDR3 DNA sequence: TGTGCCCTTAGCGGGGGCCGGGGGGTTCAGTACTTC. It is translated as CALSGGRGVQYF.

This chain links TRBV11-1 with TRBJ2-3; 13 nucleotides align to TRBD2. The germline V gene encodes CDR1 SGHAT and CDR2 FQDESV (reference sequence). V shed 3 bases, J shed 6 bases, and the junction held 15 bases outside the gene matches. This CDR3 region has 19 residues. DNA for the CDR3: TGTGCCAGCAGCTTCCCCCCCGGCGGGACTAGCGGGGCTGACGATACGCAGTATTTT. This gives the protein CASSFPPGGTSGADDTQYF.

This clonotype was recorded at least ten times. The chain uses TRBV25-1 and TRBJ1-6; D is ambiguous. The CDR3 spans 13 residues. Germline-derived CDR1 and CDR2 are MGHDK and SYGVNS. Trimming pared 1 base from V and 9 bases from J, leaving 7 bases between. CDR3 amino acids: CASSEFGGSPLHF. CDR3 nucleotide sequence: TGTGCCAGCAGTGAATTTGGTGGTTCACCCCTCCACTTT.

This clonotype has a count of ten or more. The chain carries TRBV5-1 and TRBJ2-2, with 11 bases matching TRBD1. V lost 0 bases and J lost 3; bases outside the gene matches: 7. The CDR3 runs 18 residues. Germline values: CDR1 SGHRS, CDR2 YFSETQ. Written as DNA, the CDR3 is TGCGCCAGCAGCTTGGCGGGGACAGGGGGTCTTCACACCGGGGAGCTGTTTTTT. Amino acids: CASSLAGTGGLHTGELFF.

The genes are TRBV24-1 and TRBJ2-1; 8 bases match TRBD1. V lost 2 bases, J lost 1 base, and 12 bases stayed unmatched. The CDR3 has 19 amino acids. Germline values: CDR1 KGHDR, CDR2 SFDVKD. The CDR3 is CATSDSLTRTGTSYNEQFF. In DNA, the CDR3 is TGTGCCACCAGTGATTCCCTGACTCGGACAGGGACATCCTACAATGAGCAGTTCTTC.

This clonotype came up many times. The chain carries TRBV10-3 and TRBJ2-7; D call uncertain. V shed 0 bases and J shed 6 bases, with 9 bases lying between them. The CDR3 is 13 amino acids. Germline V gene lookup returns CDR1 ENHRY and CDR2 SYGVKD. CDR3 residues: CAISESMVGEQYF. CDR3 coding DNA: TGTGCCATCAGTGAGTCGATGGTGGGCGAGCAGTACTTC.

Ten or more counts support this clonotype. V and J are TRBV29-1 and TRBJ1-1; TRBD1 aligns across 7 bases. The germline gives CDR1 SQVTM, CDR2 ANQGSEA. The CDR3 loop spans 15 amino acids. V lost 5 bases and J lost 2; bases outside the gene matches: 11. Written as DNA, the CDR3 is TGCAGCGTTACCCCGCCCAGGGGGGCAAACACTGAAGCTTTCTTT. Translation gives CSVTPPRGANTEAFF.

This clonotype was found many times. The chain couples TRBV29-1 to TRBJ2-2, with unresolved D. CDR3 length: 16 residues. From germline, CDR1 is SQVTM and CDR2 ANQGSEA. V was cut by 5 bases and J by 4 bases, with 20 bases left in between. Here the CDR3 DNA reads TGCAGCGTTCTCATGACCCTTCCTTGGGGCACCGGGGAGCTGTTTTTT. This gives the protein CSVLMTLPWGTGELFF.

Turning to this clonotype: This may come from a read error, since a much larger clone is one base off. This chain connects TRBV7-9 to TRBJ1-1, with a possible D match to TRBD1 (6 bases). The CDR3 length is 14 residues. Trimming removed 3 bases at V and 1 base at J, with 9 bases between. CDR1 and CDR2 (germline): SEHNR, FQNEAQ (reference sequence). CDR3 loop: CASSFGQPNTEAFF. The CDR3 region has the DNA TGTGCCAGCAGCTTCGGACAGCCGAACACTGAAGCTTTCTTT.

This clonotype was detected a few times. The CDR3 nucleotides are TGTGCCAGCAGCTCGGGACTTACGGCGGGCAATGAGCAGTTCTTC. It specifies CASSSGLTAGNEQFF. The rearrangement uses TRBV5-4 and TRBJ2-1, with D perhaps matching TRBD2 (6 bases). The V gene lost 3 bases and the J gene lost 6 bases, with 16 bases spanning the gap. The CDR3 has 15 amino acids. Germline loops: CDR1 SGHNT, CDR2 YYREEE (reference sequence).

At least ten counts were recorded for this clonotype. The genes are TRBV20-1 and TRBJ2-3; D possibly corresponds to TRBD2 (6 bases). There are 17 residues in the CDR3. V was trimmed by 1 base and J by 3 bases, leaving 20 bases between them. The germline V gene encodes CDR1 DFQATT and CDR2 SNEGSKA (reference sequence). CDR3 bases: TGCAGTGCTAGAGTTTTTGTCGGAGGGCCAGAGACAGATACGCAGTATTTT. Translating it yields CSARVFVGGPETDTQYF.

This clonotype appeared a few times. DNA for the CDR3: TGTGCCAGCAGCTTAGGCGTCAGGGCAGATAACACCGGGGAGCTGTTTTTT. It specifies CASSLGVRADNTGELFF. The chain combines TRBV7-6 with TRBJ2-2; perhaps TRBD1 as D (5 bases). Between the trimmed V and J ends, which lost 1 base and 2 bases, there was a span of 14 bases. The CDR3 spans 17 residues. The germline V gene has CDR1 SGHVS and CDR2 FNYEAQ.

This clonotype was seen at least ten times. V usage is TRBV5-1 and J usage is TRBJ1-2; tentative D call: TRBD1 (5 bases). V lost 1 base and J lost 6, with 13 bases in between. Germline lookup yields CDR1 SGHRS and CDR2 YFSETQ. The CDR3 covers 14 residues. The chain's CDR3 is CASSLKAQGNGYTF. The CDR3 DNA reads TGCGCCAGCAGCTTGAAGGCCCAGGGAAATGGCTACACCTTC.

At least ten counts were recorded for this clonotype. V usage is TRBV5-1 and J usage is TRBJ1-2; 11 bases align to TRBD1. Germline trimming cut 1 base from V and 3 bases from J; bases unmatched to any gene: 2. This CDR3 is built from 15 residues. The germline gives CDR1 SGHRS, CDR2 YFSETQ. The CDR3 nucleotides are TGCGCCAGCAGCTTGCGGGACAGGGGGGACTATGGCTACACCTTC. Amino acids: CASSLRDRGDYGYTF.

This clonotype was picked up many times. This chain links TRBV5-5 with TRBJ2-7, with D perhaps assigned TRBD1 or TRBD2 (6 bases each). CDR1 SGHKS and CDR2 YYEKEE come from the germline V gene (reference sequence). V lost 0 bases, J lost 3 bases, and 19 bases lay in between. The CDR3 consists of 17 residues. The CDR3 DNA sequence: TGTGCCAGCAGCTTGGCCGAAAGGCGGGACACCTTCTACGAGCAGTACTTC. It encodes CASSLAERRDTFYEQYF.

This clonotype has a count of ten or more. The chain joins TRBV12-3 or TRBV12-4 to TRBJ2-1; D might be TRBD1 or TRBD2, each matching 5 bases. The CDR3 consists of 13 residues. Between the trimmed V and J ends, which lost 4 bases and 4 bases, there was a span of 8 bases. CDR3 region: CASSSGPYNEQFF. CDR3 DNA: TGTGCCAGCAGTTCGGGGCCATACAATGAGCAGTTCTTC.

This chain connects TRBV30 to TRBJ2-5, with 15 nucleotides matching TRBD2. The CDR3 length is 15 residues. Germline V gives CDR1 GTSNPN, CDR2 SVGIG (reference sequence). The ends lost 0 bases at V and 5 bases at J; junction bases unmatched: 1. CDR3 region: CAWSVGLAGGETQYF. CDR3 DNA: TGTGCCTGGAGTGTGGGACTAGCGGGGGGTGAGACCCAGTACTTC.

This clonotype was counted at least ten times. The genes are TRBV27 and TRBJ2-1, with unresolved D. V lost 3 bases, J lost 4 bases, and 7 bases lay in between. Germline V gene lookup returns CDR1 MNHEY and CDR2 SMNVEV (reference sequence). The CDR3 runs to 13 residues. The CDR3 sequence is CASSLPGYNEQFF. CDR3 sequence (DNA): TGTGCCAGCAGTTTGCCCGGGTACAATGAGCAGTTCTTC.

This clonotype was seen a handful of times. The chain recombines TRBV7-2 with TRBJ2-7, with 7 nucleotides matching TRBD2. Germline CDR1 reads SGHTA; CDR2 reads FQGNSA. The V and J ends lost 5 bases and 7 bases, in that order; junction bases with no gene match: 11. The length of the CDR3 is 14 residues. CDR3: CASSPGGGSGEQYF. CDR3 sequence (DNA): TGTGCCAGCAGCCCGGGCGGGGGATCGGGAGAGCAGTACTTC.